Listed below are T cell receptor beta chains from one sample, sequenced in a study of blood T cell repertoires in COVID-19. Profiling relied on immunoSEQ multiplex PCR, and the TCRdb table lists in-frame clones only, not all of them. The table has 55,000 to 75,000 clones, approximately 86% seen once. Sequencing input: peripheral blood. These receptors were collected from a man aged 80 or over with active COVID-19. Each CDR3 is given with its conserved first and last residue. The order of the fields is CDR3 length, D gene, V gene, clone size, J gene, CDR3 DNA, CDR3 protein. A D gene is named only where the DNA matches it firmly. Clone sizes are given selectively: once, few, many, or a class where the clone is expanded.

>16|TRBD2|TRBV6-1|NA|TRBJ2-1
TGTGCCAGCAGTGCACCACTAGCGGCCTCCTACAATGAGCAGTTCTTC
CASSAPLAASYNEQFF
>15|NA|TRBV15|NA|TRBJ1-1
TGTGCCACCAGCAGAGATTCGGCAGGGGTCACTGAAGCTTTCTTT
CATSRDSAGVTEAFF
>14|TRBD2|TRBV9|NA|TRBJ2-3
TGTGCCAGCAGCGTTAGCGGGACGACAGATACGCAGTATTTT
CASSVSGTTDTQYF
>13|NA|TRBV6-5|NA|TRBJ1-2
TGTGCCAGCAGTTCAGGGAGGGAATATGGCTACACCTTC
CASSSGREYGYTF
>15|NA|TRBV7-2|NA|TRBJ1-4
TGTGCCAGCAGCTTAGCGCAGGGTCGGAGTGAAAAACTGTTTTTT
CASSLAQGRSEKLFF
>14|TRBD1|TRBV9|NA|TRBJ2-7
TGTGCCAGCAGCGTAGCGGGACAGGGGGGCGAGCAGTACTTC
CASSVAGQGGEQYF
>16|TRBD1|TRBV4-2|once|TRBJ1-5
TGTGCCAGCAGCCATGATAGACAGGGTAGCAATCAGCCCCAGCATTTT
CASSHDRQGSNQPQHF
>15|TRBD1|TRBV4-3|NA|TRBJ1-4
TGCGCCAGCAGCCAAGAAACAGGGGGCTGGGAAAAACTGTTTTTT
CASSQETGGWEKLFF
>11|NA|TRBV2|NA|TRBJ1-1
TGTGCCAGCTCCGAACAAGATGAAGCTTTCTTT
CASSEQDEAFF
>15|TRBD1|TRBV30|few|TRBJ1-5
TGTGCCTGGAGATTAACAGGGGGCGGTAATCAGCCCCAGCATTTT
CAWRLTGGGNQPQHF
>14|NA|TRBV9|NA|TRBJ1-2
TGTGCCAGCAGCGTACGTCCAGGCGAAAGTGGCTACACCTTC
CASSVRPGESGYTF
>15|TRBD1|TRBV5-6|NA|TRBJ2-7
TGTGCCAGCAGCCCGCCCAGGGGGCCCCCCGGCGAGCAGTACTTC
CASSPPRGPPGEQYF
>15|TRBD2|TRBV6-2/TRBV6-3|NA|TRBJ2-5
TGTGCCAGCAGTTACCCTCCGACGGGGGGGGAGACCCAGTACTTC
CASSYPPTGGETQYF
>16|TRBD2|TRBV6-2/TRBV6-3|once|TRBJ2-3
TGTGCCAGCAGTTACGCTAGCGGGAGGGGTACAGATACGCAGTATTTT
CASSYASGRGTDTQYF
>14|NA|TRBV19|once|TRBJ2-7
TGTGCCAGTAGTCTAAGTGGAGGGGTATACGAGCAGTACTTC
CASSLSGGVYEQYF
>16|NA|TRBV6-2/TRBV6-3|NA|TRBJ1-5
TGTGCCAGCAGCCCTTACATAGGACACGGTGGCCAGCCCCAGCATTTT
CASSPYIGHGGQPQHF
>11|NA|TRBV20-1|NA|TRBJ1-2
TGCAGTGCTAGGATCGGGGTAGGCTACACCTTC
CSARIGVGYTF
>14|NA|TRBV7-9|NA|TRBJ1-5
TGTGCCAGCAGCTTAGACTCGTCATTACAGCCCCAGCATTTT
CASSLDSSLQPQHF
>16|TRBD1|TRBV5-1|once|TRBJ2-7
TGCGCCAGCAGCCGGACTCCCGGGACAGGGGGGAACGAGCAGTACTTC
CASSRTPGTGGNEQYF
>13|TRBD1|TRBV27|once|TRBJ1-3
TGTGCCACCGCGGACAGGGGTGGAAACACCATATATTTT
CATADRGGNTIYF
>14|TRBD2|TRBV9|NA|TRBJ2-1
TGTGCCAGCAGCGGGACTAGCGGGACCAATGAGCAGTTCTTC
CASSGTSGTNEQFF
>16|NA|TRBV24-1|NA|TRBJ1-6
TGTGCCACCAGTGATTGGCAGGGGAAGAATAATTCACCCCTCCACTTT
CATSDWQGKNNSPLHF
>14|TRBD1|TRBV19|NA|TRBJ1-2
TGTGCCAGTCGACAGGGGGGCGGCCGCGGTGGCTACACCTTC
CASRQGGGRGGYTF
>13|NA|TRBV6-5|few|TRBJ2-1
TGTGCCAGCAGTCACCTCCTAGACAATGAGCAGTTCTTC
CASSHLLDNEQFF
>15|TRBD2|TRBV28|NA|TRBJ2-1
TGTGCCAGCAGTTTGGAGTTAGCGGGAGGTAATGAGCAGTTCTTC
CASSLELAGGNEQFF
>18|TRBD2|TRBV6-2/TRBV6-3|NA|TRBJ2-1
TGTGCCAGCAGTTACTCGATCATAGCGGGGGTTTTTGACAATGAGCAGTTCTTC
CASSYSIIAGVFDNEQFF
>11|NA|TRBV7-9|few|TRBJ2-7
TGTGCCAGCAGCCCCAGCTACGAGCAGTACTTC
CASSPSYEQYF
>17|TRBD1|TRBV18|NA|TRBJ2-7
TGTGCCAGCTCACCCACCACCCCGGGACAGGGCTCCTACGAGCAGTACTTC
CASSPTTPGQGSYEQYF
>14|TRBD1|TRBV6-5|NA|TRBJ2-7
TGTGCCAGCACAGACAGGGGGACTTCCTACGAGCAGTACTTC
CASTDRGTSYEQYF
>15|NA|TRBV7-9|many|TRBJ2-3
TGTGCCAGCAGTTCGGCCCGGGGAAGTCCAGATACGCAGTATTTT
CASSSARGSPDTQYF
>13|TRBD1|TRBV18|NA|TRBJ1-1
TGTGCCAGCTCACTGACAGGGACCACTGAAGCTTTCTTT
CASSLTGTTEAFF
>14|NA|TRBV7-6|NA|TRBJ2-7
TGTGCCAGCAGCCCACGAGAGGCGTCCTACGAGCAGTACTTC
CASSPREASYEQYF
>10|NA|TRBV3-1/TRBV3-2|NA|TRBJ2-1
TGTGCCCCAGGGGCCACTGAGCAGTTCTTC
CAPGATEQFF
>16|NA|TRBV25-1|NA|TRBJ2-1
TGTGCCAGCAGTGAATCATCGGGGGTCCACTACAATGAGCAGTTCTTC
CASSESSGVHYNEQFF
>12|NA|TRBV18|NA|TRBJ1-1
TGTGCCAGCTCACCGTTGAAGGAGGAAGCTTTCTTT
CASSPLKEEAFF
>13|NA|TRBV5-1|few|TRBJ1-1
TGCGCCAGCAGCTTTGCGGGGAACACTGAAGCTTTCTTT
CASSFAGNTEAFF
>13|NA|TRBV6-5|NA|TRBJ1-6
TGTGCCACCCGGGACACCTATAATTCACCCCTCCACTTT
CATRDTYNSPLHF
>16|NA|TRBV28|NA|TRBJ1-1
TGTGCCAGCAGAGGACATGTTTGGGGCAGGGGTACTGAAGCTTTCTTT
CASRGHVWGRGTEAFF
>18|TRBD1|TRBV4-1|few|TRBJ2-4
TGCGCCAGCAGCCAGGAGGGGACAGGGGGCTTTGACCAAAACATTCAGTACTTC
CASSQEGTGGFDQNIQYF
>17|NA|TRBV21-1|NA|TRBJ2-6
TGTGCCAGCAGCCTCCTTCGACAGGCCTCTGGGGCCAACGTCCTGACTTTC
CASSLLRQASGANVLTF
>13|TRBD1|TRBV27|NA|TRBJ2-7
TGTGCCAGCAGGGGGGACAGCTCCTACGAGCAGTACTTC
CASRGDSSYEQYF
>14|NA|TRBV7-2|NA|TRBJ2-2
TGTGCCAGCAGCATTAGACAGAACACCGGGGAGCTGTTTTTT
CASSIRQNTGELFF
>13|NA|TRBV27|NA|TRBJ1-1
TGTGCCAGCAGTTTGTCAGAGAACACTGAAGCTTTCTTT
CASSLSENTEAFF
>18|TRBD1|TRBV10-3|NA|TRBJ2-3
TGTGCCATCAGTGAGTCGGGACAGGGGGTAAGGGAGACAGATACGCAGTATTTT
CAISESGQGVRETDTQYF
>13|TRBD1|TRBV5-6|many|TRBJ2-7
TGTGCCAGCAGCCGGGACAGGAAGTACGAGCAGTACTTC
CASSRDRKYEQYF
>15|TRBD2|TRBV7-9|NA|TRBJ2-7
TGTGCCAGCAGCATCGGGACTAGCCCCGCCAACGAGCAGTACTTC
CASSIGTSPANEQYF
>13|NA|TRBV18|NA|TRBJ1-3
TGTGCCAGCTCCCCCCAGGTCGGAAACACCATATATTTT
CASSPQVGNTIYF
>12|NA|TRBV12-3/TRBV12-4|NA|TRBJ2-7
TGTGCCAGCAGTGGTCTTAGTACGGAGCAGTACTTC
CASSGLSTEQYF
>14|NA|TRBV5-1|NA|TRBJ1-2
TGCGCCAGCAGCTTGGGCCAGGGTCACTATGGCTACACCTTC
CASSLGQGHYGYTF
>13|NA|TRBV28|NA|TRBJ2-3
TGTGCCAGCACAGCACCCCACAGATCAACGCAGTATTTT
CASTAPHRSTQYF
>12|NA|TRBV6-2/TRBV6-3|NA|TRBJ2-7
TGTGCCAGCAGTCTAGACAGCTACGAGCAGTACTTC
CASSLDSYEQYF